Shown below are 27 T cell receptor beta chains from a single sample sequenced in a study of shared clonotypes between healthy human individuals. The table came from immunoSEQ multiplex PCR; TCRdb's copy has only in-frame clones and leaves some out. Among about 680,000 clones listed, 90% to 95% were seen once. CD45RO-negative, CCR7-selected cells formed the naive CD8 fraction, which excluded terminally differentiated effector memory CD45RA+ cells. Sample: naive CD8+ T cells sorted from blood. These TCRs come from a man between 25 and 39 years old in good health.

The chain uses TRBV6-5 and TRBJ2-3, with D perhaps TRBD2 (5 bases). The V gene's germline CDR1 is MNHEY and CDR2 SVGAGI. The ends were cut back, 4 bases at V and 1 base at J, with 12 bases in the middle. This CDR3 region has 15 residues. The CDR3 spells CASSLLNGGTDTQYF. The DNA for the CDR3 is TGTGCCAGCAGTTTACTCAACGGGGGCACAGATACGCAGTATTTT.

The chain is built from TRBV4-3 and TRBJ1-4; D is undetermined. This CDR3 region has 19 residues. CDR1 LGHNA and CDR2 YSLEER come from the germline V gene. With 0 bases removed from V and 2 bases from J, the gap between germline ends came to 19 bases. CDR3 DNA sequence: TGCGCCAGCAGCCAAGATTGGGCAGCTGAAGGTCCGACTAATGAAAAACTGTTTTTT. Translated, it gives CASSQDWAAEGPTNEKLFF.

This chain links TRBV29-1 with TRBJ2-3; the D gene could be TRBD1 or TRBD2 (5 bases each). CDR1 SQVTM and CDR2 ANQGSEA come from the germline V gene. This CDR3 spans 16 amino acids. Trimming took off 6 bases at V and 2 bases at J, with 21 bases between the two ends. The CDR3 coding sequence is TGCAGCGTCGAGAAAGCCCGGGACGTCAACACAGATACGCAGTATTTT. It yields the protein CSVEKARDVNTDTQYF.

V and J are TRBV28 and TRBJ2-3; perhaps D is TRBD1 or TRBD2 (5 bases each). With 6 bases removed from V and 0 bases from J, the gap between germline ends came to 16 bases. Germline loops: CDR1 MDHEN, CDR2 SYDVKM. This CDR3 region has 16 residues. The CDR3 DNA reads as TGTGCCAGCAGCACCGGGACGCGGAGGAGCACAGATACGCAGTATTTT. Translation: CASSTGTRRSTDTQYF.

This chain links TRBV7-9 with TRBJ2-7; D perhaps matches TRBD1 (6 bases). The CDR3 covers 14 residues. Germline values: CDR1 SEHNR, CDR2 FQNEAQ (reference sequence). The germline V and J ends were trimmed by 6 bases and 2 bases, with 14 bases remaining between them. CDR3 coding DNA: TGTGCCAGCAGGGAACAGGGATTTCCCTACGAGCAGTACTTC. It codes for CASREQGFPYEQYF.

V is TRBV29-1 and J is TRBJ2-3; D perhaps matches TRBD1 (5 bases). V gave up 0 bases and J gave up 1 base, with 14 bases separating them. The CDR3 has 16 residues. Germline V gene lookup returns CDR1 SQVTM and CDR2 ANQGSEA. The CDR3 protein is CSVEEGLLAGTDTQYF. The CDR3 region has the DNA TGCAGCGTTGAAGAGGGGCTCTTAGCTGGCACAGATACGCAGTATTTT.

The chain's CDR3 is CASSLNSVYGYTF. DNA for the CDR3: TGTGCCAGCAGCTTAAACAGTGTCTATGGCTACACCTTC. V usage is TRBV7-2 and J usage is TRBJ1-2; no clear D gene. The CDR3 loop spans 13 amino acids. V was clipped by 2 bases and J by 4 bases, with 8 bases between them. CDR1 SGHTA and CDR2 FQGNSA come from the germline V gene.

The CDR3 DNA is TGTGCCAGCAGTCCCCGAGTGGGAATCCATGGCTACACCTTC. Translation gives CASSPRVGIHGYTF. This chain joins TRBV28 and TRBJ1-2; D unclear. The CDR3 loop spans 14 amino acids. Trimming removed 5 bases at V and 6 bases at J, with 16 bases between. Germline V CDR1 and CDR2: MDHEN, SYDVKM.

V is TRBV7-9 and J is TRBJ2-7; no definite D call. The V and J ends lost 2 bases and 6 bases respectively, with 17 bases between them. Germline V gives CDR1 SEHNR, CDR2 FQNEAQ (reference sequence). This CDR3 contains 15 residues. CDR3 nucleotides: TGTGCCAGCAGCTTATTCGGGCATACCGACGCCGAGCAGTACTTC. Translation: CASSLFGHTDAEQYF.

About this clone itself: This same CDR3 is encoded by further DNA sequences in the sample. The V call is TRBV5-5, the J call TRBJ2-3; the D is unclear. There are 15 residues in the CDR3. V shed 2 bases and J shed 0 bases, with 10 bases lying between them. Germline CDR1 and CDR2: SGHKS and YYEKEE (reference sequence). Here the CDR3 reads CASSLGPSSTDTQYF. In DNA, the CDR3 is TGTGCCAGCAGCTTAGGACCCTCTAGCACAGATACGCAGTATTTT.

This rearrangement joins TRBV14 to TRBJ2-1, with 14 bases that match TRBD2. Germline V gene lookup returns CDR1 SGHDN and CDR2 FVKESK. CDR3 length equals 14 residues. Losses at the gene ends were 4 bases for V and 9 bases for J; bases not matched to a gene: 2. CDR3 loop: CASSRGLAGGEQFF. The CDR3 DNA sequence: TGTGCCAGCAGCCGCGGACTAGCGGGAGGTGAGCAGTTCTTC. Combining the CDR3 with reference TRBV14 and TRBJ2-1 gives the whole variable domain EAGVTQFPSHSVIEKGQTVTLRCDPISGHDNLYWYRRVMGKEIKFLLHFVKESKQDESGMPNNRFLAERTGGTYSTLKVQPAELEDSGVYFCASSRGLAGGEQFFGPGTRLTVL.

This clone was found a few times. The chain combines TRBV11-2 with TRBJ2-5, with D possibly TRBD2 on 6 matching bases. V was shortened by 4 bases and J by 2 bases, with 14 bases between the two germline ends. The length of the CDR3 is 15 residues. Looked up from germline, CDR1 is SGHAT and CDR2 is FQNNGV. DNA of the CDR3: TGTGCCAGCAGCTCGCCCCTAGCGAATCAAGAGACCCAGTACTTC. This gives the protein CASSSPLANQETQYF.

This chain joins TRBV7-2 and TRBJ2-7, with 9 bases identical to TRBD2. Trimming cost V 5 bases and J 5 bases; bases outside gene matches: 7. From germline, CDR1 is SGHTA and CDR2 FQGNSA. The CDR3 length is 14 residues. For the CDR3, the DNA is TGTGCCAGCAGCCAGTCTAGCGGGAACAACGAGCAGTACTTC. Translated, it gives CASSQSSGNNEQYF.

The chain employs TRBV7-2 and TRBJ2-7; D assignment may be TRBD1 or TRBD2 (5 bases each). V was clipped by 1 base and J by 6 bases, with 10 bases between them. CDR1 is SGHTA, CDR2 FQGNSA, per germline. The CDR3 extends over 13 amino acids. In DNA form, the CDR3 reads TGTGCCAGCAGCTTAGTTGGGACCGGCGAGCAGTACTTC. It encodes CASSLVGTGEQYF.

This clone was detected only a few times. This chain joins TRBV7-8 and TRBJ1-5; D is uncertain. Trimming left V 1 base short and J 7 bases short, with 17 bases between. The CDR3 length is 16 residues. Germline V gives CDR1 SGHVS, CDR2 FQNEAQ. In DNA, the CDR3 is TGTGCCAGCAGCTTAGTTGAGTCCCGGGGATTACAGCCCCAGCATTTT. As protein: CASSLVESRGLQPQHF.

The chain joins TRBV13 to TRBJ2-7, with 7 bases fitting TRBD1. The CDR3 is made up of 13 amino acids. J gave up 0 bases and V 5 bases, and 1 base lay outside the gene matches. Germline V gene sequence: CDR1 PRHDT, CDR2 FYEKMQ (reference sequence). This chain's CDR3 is CASSRDSSYEQYF. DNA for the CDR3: TGTGCCAGCAGCAGGGACAGCTCCTACGAGCAGTACTTC.

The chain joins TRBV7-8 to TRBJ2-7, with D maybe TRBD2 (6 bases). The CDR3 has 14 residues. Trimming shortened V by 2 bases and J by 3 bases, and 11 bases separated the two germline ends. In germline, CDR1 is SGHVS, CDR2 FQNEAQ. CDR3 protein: CASSLSGSGYEQYF. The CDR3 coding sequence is TGTGCCAGCAGCTTATCGGGTAGCGGCTACGAGCAGTACTTC. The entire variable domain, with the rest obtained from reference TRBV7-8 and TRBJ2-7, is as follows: GAGVSQSPRYKVAKRGQDVALRCDPISGHVSLFWYQQALGQGPEFLTYFQNEAQLDKSGLPSDRFFAERPEGSVSTLKIQRTQQEDSAVYLCASSLSGSGYEQYFGPGTRLTVT.

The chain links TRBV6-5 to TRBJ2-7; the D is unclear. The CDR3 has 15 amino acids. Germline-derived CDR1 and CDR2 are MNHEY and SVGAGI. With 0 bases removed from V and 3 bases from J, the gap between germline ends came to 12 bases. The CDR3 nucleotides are TGTGCCAGCAGTTACTCGACCAAGGGAAGCTACGAGCAGTACTTC. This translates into CASSYSTKGSYEQYF.

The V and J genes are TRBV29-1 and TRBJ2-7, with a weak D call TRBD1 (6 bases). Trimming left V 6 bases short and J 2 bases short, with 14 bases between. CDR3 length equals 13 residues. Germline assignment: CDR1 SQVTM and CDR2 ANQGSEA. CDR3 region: CSVLLGDTYEQYF. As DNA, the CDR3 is TGCAGCGTCCTCTTAGGGGACACCTACGAGCAGTACTTC.

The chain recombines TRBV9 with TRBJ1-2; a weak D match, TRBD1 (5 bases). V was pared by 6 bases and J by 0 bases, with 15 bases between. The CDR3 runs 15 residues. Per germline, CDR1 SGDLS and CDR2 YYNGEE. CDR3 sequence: CASTSRDGPNYGYTF. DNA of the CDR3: TGTGCCAGCACCTCGAGGGACGGACCTAACTATGGCTACACCTTC.

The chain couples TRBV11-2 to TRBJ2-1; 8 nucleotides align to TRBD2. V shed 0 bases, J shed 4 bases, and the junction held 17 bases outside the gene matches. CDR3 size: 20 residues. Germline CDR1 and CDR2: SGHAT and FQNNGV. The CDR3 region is CASSLDRPGTGLGYYNEQFF. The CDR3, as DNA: TGTGCCAGCAGCTTAGATCGTCCGGGAACGGGACTAGGTTATTACAATGAGCAGTTCTTC.

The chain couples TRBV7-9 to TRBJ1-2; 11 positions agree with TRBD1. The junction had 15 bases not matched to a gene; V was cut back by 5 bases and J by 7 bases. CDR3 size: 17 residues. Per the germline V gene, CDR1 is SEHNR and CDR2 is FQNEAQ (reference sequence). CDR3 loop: CASSPRDRGSRDLGYTF. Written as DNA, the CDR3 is TGTGCCAGCAGCCCCCGGGACAGGGGGTCCCGGGATCTTGGCTACACCTTC.

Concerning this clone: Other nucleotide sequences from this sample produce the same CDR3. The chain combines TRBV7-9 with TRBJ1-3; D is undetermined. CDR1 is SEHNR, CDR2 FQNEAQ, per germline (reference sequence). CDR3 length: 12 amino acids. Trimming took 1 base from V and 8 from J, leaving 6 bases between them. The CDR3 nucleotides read TGTGCCAGCAGCTTAGGAGGAGACACCATATATTTT. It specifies CASSLGGDTIYF.

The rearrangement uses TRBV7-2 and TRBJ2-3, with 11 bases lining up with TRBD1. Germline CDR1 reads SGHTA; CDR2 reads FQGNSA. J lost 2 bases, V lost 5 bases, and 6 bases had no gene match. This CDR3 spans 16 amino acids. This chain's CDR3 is CASSPGTGGTTDTQYF. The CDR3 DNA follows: TGTGCCAGCAGCCCGGGGACAGGGGGTACCACAGATACGCAGTATTTT.

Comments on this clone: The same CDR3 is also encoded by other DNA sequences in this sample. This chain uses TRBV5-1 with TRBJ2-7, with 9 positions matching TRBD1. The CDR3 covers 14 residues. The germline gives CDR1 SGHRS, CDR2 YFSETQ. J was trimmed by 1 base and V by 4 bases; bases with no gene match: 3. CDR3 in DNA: TGCGCCAGCAGCACTGGGACAGGGTCCTACGAGCAGTACTTC. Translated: CASSTGTGSYEQYF.

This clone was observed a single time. CDR3 coding DNA: TGTGCCTTATACGAGCAGTACTTC. Protein sequence: CALYEQYF. The chain employs TRBV19 and TRBJ2-5; no firm D call. The better agreement between TRBJ2-7 and the DNA end casts doubt on the J call. The CDR3 has 8 amino acids. Germline CDR1 reads LNHDA; CDR2 reads SQIVND (reference sequence).

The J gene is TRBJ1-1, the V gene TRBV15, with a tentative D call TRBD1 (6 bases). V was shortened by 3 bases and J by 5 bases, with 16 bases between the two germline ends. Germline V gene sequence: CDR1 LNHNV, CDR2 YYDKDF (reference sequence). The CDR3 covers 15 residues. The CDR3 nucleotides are TGTGCCACCAGCAGTAGGACAGCCGAGGGGACTGAAGCTTTCTTT. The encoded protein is CATSSRTAEGTEAFF.